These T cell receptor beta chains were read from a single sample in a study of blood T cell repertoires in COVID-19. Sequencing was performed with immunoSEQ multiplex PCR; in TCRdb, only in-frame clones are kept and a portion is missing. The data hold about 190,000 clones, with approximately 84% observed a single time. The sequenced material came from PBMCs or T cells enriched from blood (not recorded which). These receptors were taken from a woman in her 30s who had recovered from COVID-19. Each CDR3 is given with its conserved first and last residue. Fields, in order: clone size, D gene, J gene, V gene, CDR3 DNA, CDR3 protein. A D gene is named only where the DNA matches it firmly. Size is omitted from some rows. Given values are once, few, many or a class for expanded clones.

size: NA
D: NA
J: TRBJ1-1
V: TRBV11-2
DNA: TGTGCCAGCAGCTTTGACTTCAACACTGAAGCTTTCTTT
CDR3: CASSFDFNTEAFF

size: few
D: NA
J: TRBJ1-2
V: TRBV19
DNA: TGTGCCAGTAGTACCCACTTGGGCCCTAACTATGGCTACACCTTC
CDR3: CASSTHLGPNYGYTF

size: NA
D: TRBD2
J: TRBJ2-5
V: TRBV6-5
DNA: TGTGCCACCTGCCGTTTAGCGGGGGGCCGGGAGACCCAGTACTTC
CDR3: CATCRLAGGRETQYF

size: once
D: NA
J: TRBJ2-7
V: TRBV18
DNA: TGTGCCAGCTCCGCGCAGGCCACCTACGAGCAGTACTTC
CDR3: CASSAQATYEQYF

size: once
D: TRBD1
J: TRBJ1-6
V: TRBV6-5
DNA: TGTGCCAGCAGCCCCCTCGGACAGGGACCCCTCCACTTT
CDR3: CASSPLGQGPLHF

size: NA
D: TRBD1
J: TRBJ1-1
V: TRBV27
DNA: TGTGCCAGCAGTTTATTTCCCCCGGACAGGGGAGGGAACACTGAAGCTTTCTTT
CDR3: CASSLFPPDRGGNTEAFF

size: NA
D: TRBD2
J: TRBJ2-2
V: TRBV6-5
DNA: TGTGCCAGCATTTGGGCGGGAGTCTCCGGGGAGCTGTTTTTT
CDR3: CASIWAGVSGELFF

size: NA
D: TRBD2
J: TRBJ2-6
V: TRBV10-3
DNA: TGTGCCATCGGCCCAGGGCTAGCGGGGAGACCCTCTGGGGCCAACGTCCTGACTTTC
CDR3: CAIGPGLAGRPSGANVLTF

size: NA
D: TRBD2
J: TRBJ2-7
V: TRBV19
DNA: TGTGCCAGTAGTATAATGGGAGGGCCCTCCTACGAGCAGTACTTC
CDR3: CASSIMGGPSYEQYF

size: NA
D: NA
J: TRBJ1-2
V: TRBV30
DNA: TGTGCCTGGAGGGAGGCAGGGGCACTCTATGGCTACACCTTC
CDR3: CAWREAGALYGYTF

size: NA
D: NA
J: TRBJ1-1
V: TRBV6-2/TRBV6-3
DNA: TGTGCCAGCAGTTCCGGGGGATACACTGAAGCTTTCTTT
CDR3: CASSSGGYTEAFF

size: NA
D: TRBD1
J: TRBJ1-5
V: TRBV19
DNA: TGTGCCAGTAATGAGGGGGCTCAGCCCCAGCATTTT
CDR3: CASNEGAQPQHF

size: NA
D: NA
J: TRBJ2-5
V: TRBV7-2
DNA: TGTGCCAGCAGCTTAGGGGGGCTACAAGAGACCCAGTACTTC
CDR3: CASSLGGLQETQYF

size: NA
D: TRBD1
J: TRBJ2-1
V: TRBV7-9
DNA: TGTGCCAGCAGCTTTAGACAGGGGGGATACAATGAGCAGTTCTTC
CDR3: CASSFRQGGYNEQFF

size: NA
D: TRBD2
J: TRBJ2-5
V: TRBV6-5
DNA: TGTGCCAGCACCCTGGGACTAGGGCCACAAGAGACCCAGTACTTC
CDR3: CASTLGLGPQETQYF

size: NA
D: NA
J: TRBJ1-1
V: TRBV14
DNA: TGTGCCAGCAGCCAAGGAACAGTGAACACTGAAGCTTTCTTT
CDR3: CASSQGTVNTEAFF

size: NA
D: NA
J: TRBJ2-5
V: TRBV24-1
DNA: TGTGCCACCAGTCCGGGGAACCCGGGGACCCAGTACTTC
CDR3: CATSPGNPGTQYF

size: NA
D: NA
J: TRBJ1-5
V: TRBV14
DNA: TGTGCCAGCAGCCAATACAATCAGCCCCAGCATTTT
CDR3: CASSQYNQPQHF

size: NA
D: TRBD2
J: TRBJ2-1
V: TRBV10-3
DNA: TGTGCCATCTCACCTAGCGGGGGGGCTTACAATGAGCAGTTCTTC
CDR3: CAISPSGGAYNEQFF

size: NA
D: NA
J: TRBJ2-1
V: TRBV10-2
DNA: TGCGCCAGCAGTGAATATAGTTATGAGCAGTTCTTC
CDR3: CASSEYSYEQFF

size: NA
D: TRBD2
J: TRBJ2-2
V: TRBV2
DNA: TGTGCCAGCATCACGGGACTAGCGGCGAACACCGGGGAGCTGTTTTTT
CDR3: CASITGLAANTGELFF

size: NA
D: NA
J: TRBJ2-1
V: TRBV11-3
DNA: TGTGCCAGCAGCTTAAGCACAGGGCTCGGCGATGAGCAGTTCTTC
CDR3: CASSLSTGLGDEQFF

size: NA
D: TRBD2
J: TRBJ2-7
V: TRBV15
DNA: TGTGCCACCAGCGCCCGAGGGCGGGGGGAGGCCGCGGGCTACGAGCAGTACTTC
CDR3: CATSARGRGEAAGYEQYF

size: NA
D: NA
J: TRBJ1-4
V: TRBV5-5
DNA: TGTGCCAGCAGTTTCCCCGACAGGGAAAAACTGTTTTTT
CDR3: CASSFPDREKLFF

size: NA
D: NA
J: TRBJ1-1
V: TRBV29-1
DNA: TGCAGCGTTGTGGGAGCGTTCACGGGCAGCAGCACTGAAGCTTTCTTT
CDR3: CSVVGAFTGSSTEAFF

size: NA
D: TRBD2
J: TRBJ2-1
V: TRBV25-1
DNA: TGTGCCAGCAGTGAAGAAGGCGGGACTAGCGGGGTTGAGAGGCAGTTCTTC
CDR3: CASSEEGGTSGVERQFF

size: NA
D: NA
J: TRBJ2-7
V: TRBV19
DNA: TGTGCCAGTAGTACCCCAGGTAGGGAGCAGTACTTC
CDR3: CASSTPGREQYF